What follows describes a single T cell receptor beta chain. The sample belongs to a study of blood T cell repertoires in COVID-19. The overall study: Italy, Spain and the United States were the sources of the convalescent and acute COVID-19 samples.

The CDR3 has 15 residues. Trimming took 4 bases from V and 3 from J, leaving 13 bases between them. Germline V gene data show CDR1 as SGHVS and CDR2 as FNYEAQ. The repertoire was sequenced with immunoSEQ multiplex PCR; TCRdb's copy has only in-frame clones and lacks some. The table records 140,000 or so clones, about 79% of them present only once. This study enrolled people aged roughly 18 to 90 from about 24 US geographic areas. The chain combines TRBV7-6 with TRBJ1-5; tentative D call: TRBD1 (6 bases). The sequenced sample was PBMCs or T cells enriched from blood (not recorded which). This TCR was recovered from a man between 50 and 59 years old who had recovered from COVID-19. Here the CDR3 DNA reads TGTGCCAGCAGCTCAGAACAGGGATTCAATCAGCCCCAGCATTTT. Protein: CASSSEQGFNQPQHF.